The rows below give T cell receptor beta chains drawn from one sample of a study of blood T cell repertoires in COVID-19. Some clones are missing from TCRdb's copy, which holds only in-frame ones; the method was immunoSEQ multiplex PCR. The sample records some 16,000 clones, approximately 88% being singletons. Source material: peripheral blood. The receptors were sampled from a human donor in a cohort sampled during active COVID-19. The CDR3 runs from the conserved cysteine through the conserved F or W. Fields, in order: clone size, J gene, D gene, V gene, CDR3 DNA, CDR3 protein. The D gene is left open where the match is weak. Size is stated for part of the rows, as once, few or many counts, or as a class when the clone is expanded.

clone size: .
J gene: TRBJ2-5
D gene: .
V gene: TRBV7-2
CDR3 DNA: TGTGCCAGCAGCTTAAACGGGGGTCCCCGGCAGACCCAGTACTTC
CDR3 protein: CASSLNGGPRQTQYF

clone size: .
J gene: TRBJ2-3
D gene: TRBD2
V gene: TRBV2
CDR3 DNA: TGTGCCAGCAGTGATCTACTAGCGGGGTTAGATACGCAGTATTTT
CDR3 protein: CASSDLLAGLDTQYF

clone size: .
J gene: TRBJ2-5
D gene: TRBD1
V gene: TRBV12-5
CDR3 DNA: TGTGCTAGTGGTTCCCAGACAGGGGTGGAGACCCAGTACTTC
CDR3 protein: CASGSQTGVETQYF

clone size: .
J gene: TRBJ2-7
D gene: TRBD1
V gene: TRBV2
CDR3 DNA: TGTGCCAGCACCGGACAGGGGACGAACGAGCAGTACTTC
CDR3 protein: CASTGQGTNEQYF

clone size: few
J gene: TRBJ2-1
D gene: TRBD2
V gene: TRBV29-1
CDR3 DNA: TGCAGCGTTGGCGGGGGAGACAATGAGCAGTTCTTC
CDR3 protein: CSVGGGDNEQFF

clone size: .
J gene: TRBJ2-3
D gene: TRBD1
V gene: TRBV12-5
CDR3 DNA: TGTGCTAGTGGCCTTGACAGGGTTCCAGATACGCAGTATTTT
CDR3 protein: CASGLDRVPDTQYF

clone size: .
J gene: TRBJ2-1
D gene: TRBD2
V gene: TRBV7-6
CDR3 DNA: TGTGCCAGCAGCCCGCGGACTAGCGGGACCTACAATGAGCAGTTCTTC
CDR3 protein: CASSPRTSGTYNEQFF

clone size: large
J gene: TRBJ2-5
D gene: TRBD2
V gene: TRBV28
CDR3 DNA: TGTGCCAGCAGTTTTGGGGCGGGGGAACAAGAGACCCAGTACTTC
CDR3 protein: CASSFGAGEQETQYF

clone size: .
J gene: TRBJ1-2
D gene: TRBD1
V gene: TRBV19
CDR3 DNA: TGTGCCAGTACTGTAGACAGGGGCTATGGCTACACCTTC
CDR3 protein: CASTVDRGYGYTF

clone size: .
J gene: TRBJ1-3
D gene: .
V gene: TRBV2
CDR3 DNA: TGTGCCACCAGGGAGCCCCACCATAGCTCTGGAAACACCATATATTTT
CDR3 protein: CATREPHHSSGNTIYF

clone size: .
J gene: TRBJ2-4
D gene: .
V gene: TRBV30
CDR3 DNA: TGTGCCTGGAGTGTAAGGCCAGGCGCAGCTTTCAAAAACATTCAGTACTTC
CDR3 protein: CAWSVRPGAAFKNIQYF

clone size: .
J gene: TRBJ2-2
D gene: TRBD1
V gene: TRBV27
CDR3 DNA: TGTGCCAGCAGTCGGGACAGCTTAGTCGGGGAGCTGTTTTTT
CDR3 protein: CASSRDSLVGELFF

clone size: .
J gene: TRBJ1-6
D gene: TRBD1
V gene: TRBV5-1
CDR3 DNA: TGCGCCAGCAGCTCTGGACAGGGTAACTCACCCCTCCACTTT
CDR3 protein: CASSSGQGNSPLHF

clone size: .
J gene: TRBJ2-2
D gene: TRBD2
V gene: TRBV5-1
CDR3 DNA: TGCGCCAGCACCGGGAGGGAGAACACCGGGGAGCTGTTTTTT
CDR3 protein: CASTGRENTGELFF

clone size: .
J gene: TRBJ2-7
D gene: TRBD2
V gene: TRBV20-1
CDR3 DNA: TGCAGTGCTAGTGTAACCCGGGGCGGGGGGTACGAGCAGTACTTC
CDR3 protein: CSASVTRGGGYEQYF

clone size: .
J gene: TRBJ1-6
D gene: TRBD1
V gene: TRBV15
CDR3 DNA: TGTGCCACCAGCCCGGACAGGGGCTTATCGGGTTCACCCCTCCACTTT
CDR3 protein: CATSPDRGLSGSPLHF